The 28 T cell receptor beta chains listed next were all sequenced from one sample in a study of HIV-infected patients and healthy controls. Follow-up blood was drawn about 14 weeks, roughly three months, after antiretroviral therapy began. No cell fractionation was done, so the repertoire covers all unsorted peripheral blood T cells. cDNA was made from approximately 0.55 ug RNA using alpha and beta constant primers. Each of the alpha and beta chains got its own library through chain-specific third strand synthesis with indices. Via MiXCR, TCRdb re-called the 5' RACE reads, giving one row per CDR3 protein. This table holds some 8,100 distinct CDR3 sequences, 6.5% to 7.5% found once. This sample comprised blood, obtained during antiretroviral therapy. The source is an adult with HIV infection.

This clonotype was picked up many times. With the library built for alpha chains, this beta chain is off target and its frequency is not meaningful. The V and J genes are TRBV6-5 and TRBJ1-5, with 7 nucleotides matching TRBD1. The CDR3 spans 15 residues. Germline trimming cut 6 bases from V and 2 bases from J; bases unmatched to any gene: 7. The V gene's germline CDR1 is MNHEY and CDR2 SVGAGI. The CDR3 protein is CASRAGQFGNQPQHF. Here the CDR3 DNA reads TGTGCCAGCAGGGCGGGACAGTTTGGCAATCAGCCCCAGCATTTT.

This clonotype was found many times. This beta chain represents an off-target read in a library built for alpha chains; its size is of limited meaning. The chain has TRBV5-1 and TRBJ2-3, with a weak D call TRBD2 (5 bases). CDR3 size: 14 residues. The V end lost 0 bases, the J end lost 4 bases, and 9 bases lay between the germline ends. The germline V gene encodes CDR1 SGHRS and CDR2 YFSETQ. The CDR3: CASSLEGAPDTQYF. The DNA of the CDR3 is TGCGCCAGCAGCTTGGAGGGAGCTCCAGATACGCAGTATTTT.

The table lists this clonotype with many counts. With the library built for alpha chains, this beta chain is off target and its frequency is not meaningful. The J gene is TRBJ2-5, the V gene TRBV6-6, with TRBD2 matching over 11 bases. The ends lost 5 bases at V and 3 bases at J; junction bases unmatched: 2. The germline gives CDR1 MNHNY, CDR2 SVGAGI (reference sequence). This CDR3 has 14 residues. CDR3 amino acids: CASSQGLAEETQYF. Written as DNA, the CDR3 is TGTGCCAGCAGTCAGGGACTAGCGGAAGAGACCCAGTACTTC.

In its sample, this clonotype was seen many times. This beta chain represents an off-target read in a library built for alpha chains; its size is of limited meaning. The CDR3 region is CASSPQGRDEQYF. The CDR3 DNA reads TGCGCCAGCAGCCCCCAGGGGAGGGACGAGCAGTACTTC. V gene TRBV4-1 combines with J gene TRBJ2-7; tentatively, D is TRBD2 (7 bases). Trimming cost V 4 bases and J 5 bases, with 12 bases left between them. The V gene's germline CDR1 is MGHRA and CDR2 YSYEKL. The CDR3 totals 13 residues.

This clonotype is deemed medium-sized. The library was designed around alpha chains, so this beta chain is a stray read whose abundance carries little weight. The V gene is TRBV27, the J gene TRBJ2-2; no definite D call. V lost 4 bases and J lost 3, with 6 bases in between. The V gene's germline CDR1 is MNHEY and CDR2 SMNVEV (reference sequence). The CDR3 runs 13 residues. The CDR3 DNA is TGTGCCAGCAGTTCCGGATACACCGGGGAGCTGTTTTTT. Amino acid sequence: CASSSGYTGELFF.

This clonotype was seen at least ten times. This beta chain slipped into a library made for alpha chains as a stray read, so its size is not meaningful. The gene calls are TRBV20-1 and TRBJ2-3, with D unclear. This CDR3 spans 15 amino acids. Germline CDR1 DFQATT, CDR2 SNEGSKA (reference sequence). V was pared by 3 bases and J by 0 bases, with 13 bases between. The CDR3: CSASYEPSSTDTQYF. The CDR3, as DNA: TGCAGTGCTAGTTACGAACCCTCTAGCACAGATACGCAGTATTTT.

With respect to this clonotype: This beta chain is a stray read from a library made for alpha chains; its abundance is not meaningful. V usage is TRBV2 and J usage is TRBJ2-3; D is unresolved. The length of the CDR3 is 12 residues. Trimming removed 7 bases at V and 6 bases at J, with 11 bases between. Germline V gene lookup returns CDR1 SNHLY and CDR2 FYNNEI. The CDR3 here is CASTGPNDTQYF. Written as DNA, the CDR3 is TGTGCCAGCACCGGCCCGAATGATACGCAGTATTTT.

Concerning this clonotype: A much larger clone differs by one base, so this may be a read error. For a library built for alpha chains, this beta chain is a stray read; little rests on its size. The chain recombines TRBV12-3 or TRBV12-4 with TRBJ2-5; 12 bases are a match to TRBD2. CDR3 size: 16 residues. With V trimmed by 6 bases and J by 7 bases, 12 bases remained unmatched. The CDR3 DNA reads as TGTGCCAGCAGCCCACAGGGACTAGCGGGTCAGGGGACCCAGTACTTC. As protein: CASSPQGLAGQGTQYF.

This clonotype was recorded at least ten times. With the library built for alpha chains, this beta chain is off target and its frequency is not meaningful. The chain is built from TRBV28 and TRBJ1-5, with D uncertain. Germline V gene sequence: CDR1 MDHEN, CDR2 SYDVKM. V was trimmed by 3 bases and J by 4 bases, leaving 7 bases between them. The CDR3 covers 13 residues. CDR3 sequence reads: CASSFYDNQPQHF. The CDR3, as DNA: TGTGCCAGCAGTTTTTACGATAATCAGCCCCAGCATTTT.

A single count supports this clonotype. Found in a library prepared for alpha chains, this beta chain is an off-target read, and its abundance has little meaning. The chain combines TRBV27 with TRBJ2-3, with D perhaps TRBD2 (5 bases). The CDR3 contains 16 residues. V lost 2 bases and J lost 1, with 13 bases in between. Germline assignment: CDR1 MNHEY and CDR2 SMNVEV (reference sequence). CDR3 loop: CASSLERTLGTDTQYF. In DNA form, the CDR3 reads TGTGCCAGCAGTTTAGAGCGGACCCTGGGCACAGATACGCAGTATTTT.

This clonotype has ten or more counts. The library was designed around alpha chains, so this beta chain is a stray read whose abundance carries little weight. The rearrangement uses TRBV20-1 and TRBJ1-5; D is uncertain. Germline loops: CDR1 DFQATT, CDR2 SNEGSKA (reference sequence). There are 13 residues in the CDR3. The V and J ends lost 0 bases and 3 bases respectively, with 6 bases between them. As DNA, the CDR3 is TGCAGTGCTAGAGACAGCTACAATCAGCCCCAGCATTTT. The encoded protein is CSARDSYNQPQHF.

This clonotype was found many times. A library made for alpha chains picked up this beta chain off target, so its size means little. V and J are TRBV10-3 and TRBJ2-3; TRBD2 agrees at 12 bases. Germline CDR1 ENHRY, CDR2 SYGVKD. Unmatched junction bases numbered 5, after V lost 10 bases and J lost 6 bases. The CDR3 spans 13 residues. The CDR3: CATRLAGEDTQYF. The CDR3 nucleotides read TGTGCCACAAGACTAGCGGGAGAGGATACGCAGTATTTT.

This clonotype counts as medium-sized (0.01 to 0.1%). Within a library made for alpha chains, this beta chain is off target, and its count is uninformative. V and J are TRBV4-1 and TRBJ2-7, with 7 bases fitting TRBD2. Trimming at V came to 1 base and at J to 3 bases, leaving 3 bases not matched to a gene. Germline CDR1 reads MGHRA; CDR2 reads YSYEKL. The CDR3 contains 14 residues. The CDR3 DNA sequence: TGCGCCAGCAGCCAAGGGCTAGCGGACTACGAGCAGTACTTC. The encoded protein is CASSQGLADYEQYF.

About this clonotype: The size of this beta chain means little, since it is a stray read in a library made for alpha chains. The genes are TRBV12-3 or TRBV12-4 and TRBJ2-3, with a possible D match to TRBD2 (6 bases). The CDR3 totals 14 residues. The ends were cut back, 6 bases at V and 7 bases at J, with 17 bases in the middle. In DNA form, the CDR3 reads TGTGCCAGCAGGGTCGCGGGGAACGATCATACGCAGTATTTT. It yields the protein CASRVAGNDHTQYF.

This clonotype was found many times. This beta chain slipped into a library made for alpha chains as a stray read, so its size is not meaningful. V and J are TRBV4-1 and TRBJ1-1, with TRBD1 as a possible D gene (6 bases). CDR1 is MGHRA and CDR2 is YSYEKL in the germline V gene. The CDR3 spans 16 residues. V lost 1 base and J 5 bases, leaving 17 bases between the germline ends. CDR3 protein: CASSQGIFRGRTEAFF. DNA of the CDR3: TGCGCCAGCAGCCAAGGGATCTTCAGGGGTAGGACTGAAGCTTTCTTT.

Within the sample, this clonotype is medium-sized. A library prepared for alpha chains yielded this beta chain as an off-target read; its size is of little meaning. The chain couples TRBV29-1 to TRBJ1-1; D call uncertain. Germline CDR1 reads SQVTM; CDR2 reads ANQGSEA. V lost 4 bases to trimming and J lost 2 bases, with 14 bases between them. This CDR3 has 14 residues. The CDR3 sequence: CSVVSRQANTEAFF. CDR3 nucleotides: TGCAGCGTTGTAAGTAGGCAGGCCAACACTGAAGCTTTCTTT.

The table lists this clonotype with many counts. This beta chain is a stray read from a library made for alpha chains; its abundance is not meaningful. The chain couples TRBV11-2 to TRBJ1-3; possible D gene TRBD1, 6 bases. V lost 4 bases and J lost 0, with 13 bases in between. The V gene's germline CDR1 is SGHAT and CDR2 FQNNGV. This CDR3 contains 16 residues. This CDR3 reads CASSSRTDSSGNTIYF. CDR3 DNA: TGTGCCAGCAGCTCGAGGACAGACAGCTCTGGAAACACCATATATTTT.

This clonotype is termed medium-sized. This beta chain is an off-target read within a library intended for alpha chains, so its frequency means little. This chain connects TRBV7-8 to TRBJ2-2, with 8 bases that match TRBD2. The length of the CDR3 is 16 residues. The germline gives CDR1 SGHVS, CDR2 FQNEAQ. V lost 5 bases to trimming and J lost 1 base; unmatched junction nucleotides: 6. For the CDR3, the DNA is TGTGCCAGCAGCCCTCGGGAGGGAGGGAACACCGGGGAGCTGTTTTTT. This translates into CASSPREGGNTGELFF.

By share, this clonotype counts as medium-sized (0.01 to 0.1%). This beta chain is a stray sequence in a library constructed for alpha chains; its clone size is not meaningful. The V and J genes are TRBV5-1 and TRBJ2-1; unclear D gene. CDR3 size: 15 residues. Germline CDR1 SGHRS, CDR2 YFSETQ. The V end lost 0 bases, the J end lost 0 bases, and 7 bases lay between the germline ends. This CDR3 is CASSLGHSSYNEQFF. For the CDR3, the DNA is TGCGCCAGCAGCTTGGGGCACAGCTCCTACAATGAGCAGTTCTTC.

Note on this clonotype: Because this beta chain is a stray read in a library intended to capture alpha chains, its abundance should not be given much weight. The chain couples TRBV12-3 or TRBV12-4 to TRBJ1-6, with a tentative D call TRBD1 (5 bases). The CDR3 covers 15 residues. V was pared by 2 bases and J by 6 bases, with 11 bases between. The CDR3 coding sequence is TGTGCCAGCAGTTTATCACGGGGGATTAATTCACCCCTCCACTTT. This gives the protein CASSLSRGINSPLHF.

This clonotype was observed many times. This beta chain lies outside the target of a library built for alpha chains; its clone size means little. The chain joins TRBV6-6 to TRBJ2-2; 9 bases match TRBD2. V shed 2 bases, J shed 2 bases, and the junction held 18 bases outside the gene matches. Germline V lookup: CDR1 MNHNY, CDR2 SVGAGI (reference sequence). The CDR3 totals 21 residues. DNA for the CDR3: TGTGCCAGCAGTTACCCGAACGGGCTAGCGGGACGGGGGGGAAACACCGGGGAGCTGTTTTTT. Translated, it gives CASSYPNGLAGRGGNTGELFF.

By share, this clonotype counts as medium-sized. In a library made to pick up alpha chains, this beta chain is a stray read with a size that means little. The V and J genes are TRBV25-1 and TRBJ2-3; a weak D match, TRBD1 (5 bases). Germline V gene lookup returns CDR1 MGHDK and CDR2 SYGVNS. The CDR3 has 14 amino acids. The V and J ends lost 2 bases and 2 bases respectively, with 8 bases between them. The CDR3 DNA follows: TGTGCCAGCAGTGAACGACAGTTCACAGATACGCAGTATTTT. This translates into CASSERQFTDTQYF.

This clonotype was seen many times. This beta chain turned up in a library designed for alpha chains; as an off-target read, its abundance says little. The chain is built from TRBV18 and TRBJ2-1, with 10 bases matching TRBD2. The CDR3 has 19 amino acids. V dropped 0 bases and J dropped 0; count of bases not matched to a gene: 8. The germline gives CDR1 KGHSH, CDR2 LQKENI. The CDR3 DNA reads TGTGCCAGCTCACCACCGGGACTAGCGCCGCTGAGCTCCTACAATGAGCAGTTCTTC. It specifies CASSPPGLAPLSSYNEQFF. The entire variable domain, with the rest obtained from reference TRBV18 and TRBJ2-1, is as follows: NAGVMQNPRHLVRRRGQEARLRCSPMKGHSHVYWYRQLPEEGLKFMVYLQKENIIDESGMPKERFSAEFPKEGPSILRIQQVVRGDSAAYFCASSPPGLAPLSSYNEQFFGPGTRLTVL.

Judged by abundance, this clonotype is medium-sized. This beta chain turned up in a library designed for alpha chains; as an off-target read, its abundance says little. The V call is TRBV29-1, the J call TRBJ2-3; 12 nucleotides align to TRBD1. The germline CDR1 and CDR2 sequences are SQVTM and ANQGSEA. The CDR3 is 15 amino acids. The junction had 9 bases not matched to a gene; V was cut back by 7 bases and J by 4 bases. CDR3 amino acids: CSAYAGQGASDTQYF. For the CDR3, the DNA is TGCAGCGCCTATGCGGGACAGGGGGCGTCAGATACGCAGTATTTT.

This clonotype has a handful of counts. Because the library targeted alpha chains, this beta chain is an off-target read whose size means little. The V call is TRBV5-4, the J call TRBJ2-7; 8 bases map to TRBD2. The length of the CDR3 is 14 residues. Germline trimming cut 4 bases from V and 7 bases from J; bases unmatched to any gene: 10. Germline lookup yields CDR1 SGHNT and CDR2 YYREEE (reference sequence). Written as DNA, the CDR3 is TGTGCCAGCAGCACTACTAGCGGACCATGGGAGCAGTACTTC. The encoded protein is CASSTTSGPWEQYF.

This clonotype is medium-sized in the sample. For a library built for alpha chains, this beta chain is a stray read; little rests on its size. The CDR3 here is CASSLTDTYEQYF. In DNA form, the CDR3 reads TGCGCCAGCAGCTTGACGGATACCTACGAGCAGTACTTC. The rearrangement uses TRBV5-1 and TRBJ2-7; D gene ambiguous. CDR3 length: 13 amino acids. V lost 1 base and J 2 bases, leaving 7 bases between the germline ends. Germline CDR1 and CDR2: SGHRS and YFSETQ. Variable domain in full (rest from reference TRBV5-1 and TRBJ2-7): KAGVTQTPRYLIKTRGQQVTLSCSPISGHRSVSWYQQTPGQGLQFLFEYFSETQRNKGNFPGRFSGRQFSNSRSEMNVSTLELGDSALYLCASSLTDTYEQYFGPGTRLTVT.

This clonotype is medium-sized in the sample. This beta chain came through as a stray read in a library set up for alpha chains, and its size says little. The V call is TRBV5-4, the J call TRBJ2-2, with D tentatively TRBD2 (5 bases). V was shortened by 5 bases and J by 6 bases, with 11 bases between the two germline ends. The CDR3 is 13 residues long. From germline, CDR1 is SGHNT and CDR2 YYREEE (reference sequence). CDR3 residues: CASSWSGAGELFF. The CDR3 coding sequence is TGTGCCAGCAGTTGGTCCGGGGCCGGGGAGCTGTTTTTT.

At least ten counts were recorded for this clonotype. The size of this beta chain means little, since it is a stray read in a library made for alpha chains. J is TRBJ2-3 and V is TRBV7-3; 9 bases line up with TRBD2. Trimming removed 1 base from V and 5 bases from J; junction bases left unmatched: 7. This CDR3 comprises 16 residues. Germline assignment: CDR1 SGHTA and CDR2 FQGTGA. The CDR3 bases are TGTGCCAGCAGCTTAATAGGCGGGGGGGCCATAGATACGCAGTATTTT. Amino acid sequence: CASSLIGGGAIDTQYF.